This T cell receptor (beta chain) was sequenced during a study of blood T cell repertoires in COVID-19. The CDR3 is 13 residues long. Germline V CDR1 and CDR2: SGHAT, FQDESV (reference sequence). The germline V and J ends were trimmed by 5 bases and 3 bases, with 10 bases remaining between them. Profiling relied on immunoSEQ multiplex PCR, and the TCRdb table lists in-frame clones only, not all of them. The data hold around 79,000 clones, with roughly 90% observed a single time. The TCR was taken from a human donor in a cohort sampled during active COVID-19. The sequenced material came from peripheral blood. The genes are TRBV11-1 and TRBJ1-2; D perhaps matches TRBD1 (5 bases). The CDR3 sequence: CASSLGHDYGYTF. In nucleotides, the CDR3 is TGTGCCAGCAGCCTTGGACATGACTATGGCTACACCTTC.